This TCR beta chain was obtained from a study of a mutant IDH1 vaccine in newly diagnosed glioma. Study context: Vaccine dosing followed radiotherapy by 4-6 weeks, or accompanied temozolomide cycles. V12 corresponded to week 35 and V13 to week 47. Findings of the study overall: Pseudoprogression seemingly bore no relation to changes in top peripheral T cell clonotypes.

This CDR3 region has 11 residues. The junction had 3 bases not matched to a gene; V was cut back by 10 bases and J by 7 bases. CDR1 MDHEN and CDR2 SYDVKM come from the germline V gene. With regard to this clone: Its antigen remains unidentified.

Assay: immunoSEQ multiplex PCR; the TCRdb copy retains only in-frame clones and omits some. The sample consists of some 29,000 clones, 65% to 80% of them appearing once. The time point: week 35, safety follow-up. Topical imiquimod was applied with each vaccine dose, which held 300 ug of mutant IDH1 20-mer peptide. The sample in question was PBMCs, obtained from a glioma patient whose treatment included an IDH1 peptide vaccine. This clonotype was sampled from a man between 45 and 60 years old with glioma. The chain joins TRBV28 to TRBJ2-2; the match to TRBD2 covers 7 bases. DNA of the CDR3: TGTGCCACAAGCGGGGTCGGGGAGCTGTTTTTT. Its protein product is CATSGVGELFF.